This is a list of T cell receptor beta chains from one sample in a study of OX40 agonist ivuxolimab in advanced cancers. Assay: immunoSEQ multiplex PCR; the TCRdb copy retains only in-frame clones and omits some. The sample consists of about 60,000 clones, 75% to 85% of them appearing once. The specimen comprised CD4+ or CD8+ T cells sorted from blood, sampled in a trial of the OX40 agonist ivuxolimab. These receptors all come from an adult with an advanced solid tumor such as melanoma, head and neck, liver or kidney cancer. CDR3s include the opening cysteine and the closing phenylalanine or tryptophan. The D gene is left open where the match is weak. Some rows mark clone size as missing; the rest say once, few, many or name a class of expanded clone.

>TRBV25-1|TRBJ2-1|NA|NA
CASTKGYNEQFF
TGTGCCAGCACCAAAGGGTACAATGAGCAGTTCTTC
>TRBV11-2|TRBJ1-3|NA|NA
CASSLVWGASGNTIYF
TGTGCCAGCAGCTTAGTCTGGGGGGCCTCTGGAAACACCATATATTTT
>TRBV29-1|TRBJ1-5|NA|NA
CSAGGGEQPQHF
TGCAGCGCGGGGGGAGGGGAGCAGCCCCAGCATTTT
>TRBV19|TRBJ1-5|few|TRBD1
CASSTSGQGYQPQHF
TGTGCCAGTAGTACCTCAGGACAGGGTTATCAGCCCCAGCATTTT
>TRBV11-3|TRBJ1-1|NA|NA
CASSLNRGTEAFF
TGTGCCAGCAGCTTAAATAGGGGCACTGAAGCTTTCTTT
>TRBV18|TRBJ1-4|once|NA
CASSPSGGRYEKLFF
TGTGCCAGCTCACCCTCCGGGGGAAGGTACGAAAAACTGTTTTTT
>TRBV5-8|TRBJ1-4|few|NA
CASSLVGQTNEKLFF
TGTGCCAGCAGCTTGGTGGGGCAGACGAATGAAAAACTGTTTTTT
>TRBV19|TRBJ2-1|NA|TRBD2
CASRAGGGYHEQFF
TGTGCCAGTAGAGCGGGAGGAGGTTACCATGAGCAGTTCTTC
>TRBV7-2|TRBJ2-7|NA|NA
CASSRLGGPSSYEQYF
TGTGCCAGCAGCCGCCTCGGAGGCCCCAGCTCCTACGAGCAGTACTTC
>TRBV10-3|TRBJ1-5|NA|NA
CAIRQDNQPQHF
TGTGCCATCAGACAGGACAATCAGCCCCAGCATTTT
>TRBV14|TRBJ2-1|NA|TRBD1
CASSPLQGASGNEQFF
TGTGCCAGCAGCCCCTTACAGGGGGCATCGGGCAATGAGCAGTTCTTC
>TRBV6-1|TRBJ2-1|NA|TRBD2
CASSEAVWASGNNEQFF
TGTGCCAGCAGTGAAGCGGTCTGGGCTAGCGGTAACAATGAGCAGTTCTTC
>TRBV9|TRBJ2-5|NA|TRBD1
CASSGTPGGQETQYF
TGTGCCAGCAGCGGGACTCCAGGGGGCCAAGAGACCCAGTACTTC
>TRBV11-3|TRBJ2-3|few|NA
CASSLRAGGADTQYF
TGTGCCAGCAGCTTAAGGGCTGGTGGGGCGGATACGCAGTATTTT
>TRBV19|TRBJ2-7|NA|TRBD2
CASSVTSGTSSYEQYF
TGTGCCAGTAGTGTGACTAGCGGGACGAGCTCCTACGAGCAGTACTTC
>TRBV6-5|TRBJ1-6|NA|NA
CASSLLRDANSPLHF
TGTGCCAGCAGTCTCCTCCGGGATGCTAATTCACCCCTCCACTTT
>TRBV28|TRBJ1-6|NA|TRBD1
CASSWGQGVNSPLHF
TGTGCCAGCAGTTGGGGACAGGGAGTTAATTCACCCCTCCACTTT
>TRBV18|TRBJ2-2|NA|NA
CASSRRTGAGELFF
TGTGCCAGCTCACGACGGACCGGGGCCGGGGAGCTGTTTTTT
>TRBV29-1|TRBJ2-3|few|NA
CSVDLGKDTQYF
TGCAGCGTTGATCTTGGCAAAGATACGCAGTATTTT
>TRBV4-2|TRBJ1-2|once|NA
CASSQDADGSYGYTF
TGTGCCAGCAGCCAAGATGCGGACGGGAGCTATGGCTACACCTTC
>TRBV18|TRBJ2-3|once|TRBD2
CASSLGLADEGDTQYF
TGTGCCAGCTCCTTGGGACTAGCAGACGAGGGGGATACGCAGTATTTT
>TRBV18|TRBJ2-7|many|TRBD1
CASSPGTGGSDEQYF
TGTGCCAGCTCACCAGGAACAGGGGGCAGCGACGAGCAGTACTTC
>TRBV7-2|TRBJ2-2|NA|NA
CASSSGPSAGELFF
TGTGCCAGCAGCTCCGGCCCGTCGGCCGGGGAGCTGTTTTTT
>TRBV27|TRBJ2-5|NA|TRBD1
CASSSRQGETQYF
TGTGCCAGCAGTTCCCGACAGGGCGAGACCCAGTACTTC
>TRBV6-1|TRBJ2-6|NA|NA
CASKGGGANVLTF
TGTGCCAGCAAAGGAGGTGGGGCCAACGTCCTGACTTTC
>TRBV5-1|TRBJ1-1|NA|NA
CASMEGFENTEAFF
TGCGCCAGCATGGAGGGGTTCGAGAACACTGAAGCTTTCTTT
>TRBV2|TRBJ1-2|few|NA
CASRASTYGYTF
TGTGCCAGCAGGGCAAGTACCTATGGCTACACCTTC
>TRBV6-1|TRBJ2-7|NA|NA
CASSDSGTLHPEQYF
TGTGCCAGCAGTGATTCCGGGACCCTGCATCCCGAGCAGTACTTC
>TRBV21-1|TRBJ1-4|NA|NA
CASSKRPDRGLEKLFF
TGTGCCAGCAGCAAGCGTCCGGACAGGGGGCTTGAAAAACTGTTTTTT